The 25 T cell receptor beta chains below were found in one sample sequenced in a study of blood T cell repertoires in COVID-19. Profiling relied on immunoSEQ multiplex PCR, and the TCRdb table lists in-frame clones only, not all of them. The data hold around 200,000 clones, with 85% to 90% observed a single time. What was sequenced was peripheral blood. The receptors come from a woman younger than 30 who had recovered from COVID-19.

The V call is TRBV5-5, the J call TRBJ1-6, with D tentatively TRBD1 (5 bases). The germline V gene has CDR1 SGHKS and CDR2 YYEKEE (reference sequence). Trimming left V 2 bases short and J 7 bases short, with 13 bases between. The length of the CDR3 is 15 residues. In DNA form, the CDR3 reads TGTGCCAGCAGCTTTCGACAGTGGCAGAATTCACCCCTCCACTTT. Translating it yields CASSFRQWQNSPLHF.

The V call is TRBV19, the J call TRBJ1-1; 8 bases align to TRBD1. Trimming took 6 bases from V and 4 from J; bases not matched to a gene: 10. Germline-derived CDR1 and CDR2 are LNHDA and SQIVND (reference sequence). This CDR3 is built from 15 residues. CDR3 protein: CASSPPDRAGTEAFF. The CDR3 region has the DNA TGTGCCAGTAGCCCCCCGGACAGGGCGGGCACTGAAGCTTTCTTT.

J is TRBJ1-1 and V is TRBV7-9, with a weak D call TRBD1 (6 bases). CDR1 and CDR2 (germline): SEHNR, FQNEAQ (reference sequence). Trimming took 5 bases from V and 1 from J, leaving 11 bases between them. This CDR3 has 14 residues. CDR3 in DNA: TGTGCCAGCAGCCAGGGGACCTGGAACACTGAAGCTTTCTTT. It specifies CASSQGTWNTEAFF. Full variable domain (rest looked up from reference TRBV7-9 and TRBJ1-1): DTGVSQNPRHKITKRGQNVTFRCDPISEHNRLYWYRQTLGQGPEFLTYFQNEAQLEKSRLLSDRFSAERPKGSFSTLEIQRTEQGDSAMYLCASSQGTWNTEAFFGQGTRLTVV.

This chain uses TRBV10-1 with TRBJ1-4; TRBD1 matches at 11 bases. In germline, CDR1 is WNHNN, CDR2 SYGVQD (reference sequence). The CDR3 loop spans 15 amino acids. The J segment lost 5 bases and the V segment lost 6 bases, leaving 5 bases of the junction unmatched. CDR3 in amino acids: CASRGDRGKNEKLFF. In DNA form, the CDR3 reads TGCGCCAGCAGGGGGGACAGGGGGAAAAATGAAAAACTGTTTTTT.

This chain links TRBV7-3 with TRBJ2-1; 7 nucleotides match TRBD2. Germline CDR1 and CDR2: SGHTA and FQGTGA. V dropped 5 bases and J dropped 4; count of bases not matched to a gene: 2. CDR3 length equals 13 residues. CDR3 amino acids: CASSRSGYNEQFF. DNA of the CDR3: TGTGCCAGCAGCCGTAGCGGGTACAATGAGCAGTTCTTC.

The chain carries TRBV18 and TRBJ2-4, with D tentatively TRBD1 (6 bases). Trimming took 5 bases from V and 5 from J, leaving 19 bases between them. CDR3 length: 16 amino acids. Germline values: CDR1 KGHSH, CDR2 LQKENI. The CDR3 DNA reads TGTGCCAGCTCAACAGGGAAGGCGGTAGGGGAAAACATTCAGTACTTC. Translation: CASSTGKAVGENIQYF.

This chain uses TRBV7-2 with TRBJ1-1; TRBD1 aligns across 8 bases. CDR1 and CDR2 from the germline V gene are SGHTA and FQGNSA. This CDR3 comprises 14 residues. Trimming cost V 5 bases and J 6 bases; bases outside gene matches: 8. The CDR3 DNA reads TGTGCCAGCAGCGGAGAGACAGGGGACCCTGAAGCTTTCTTT. Its translation: CASSGETGDPEAFF.

This chain connects TRBV6-2 or TRBV6-3 to TRBJ2-1; 7 bases match TRBD1. V was pared by 6 bases and J by 10 bases, with 6 bases of the junction left unmatched. The CDR3 contains 12 residues. CDR1 and CDR2 (germline): MNHEY, SVGEGT. CDR3 nucleotide sequence: TGTGCCAGCAGCCGAGGGGGCCGGGAGCAGTTCTTC. Protein sequence: CASSRGGREQFF.

CDR3 protein: CASSQVPGRNVYTF. The CDR3, as DNA: TGTGCCAGCAGCCAAGTCCCAGGGCGGAACGTCTACACCTTC. The rearrangement uses TRBV14 and TRBJ1-2; TRBD1 might be the D (5 bases). V shed 1 base and J shed 10 bases, with 16 bases lying between them. CDR3 size: 14 residues. CDR1 SGHDN and CDR2 FVKESK come from the germline V gene.

This chain links TRBV27 with TRBJ2-7, with unresolved D. Trimming removed 5 bases at V and 3 bases at J, with 14 bases between. Germline lookup yields CDR1 MNHEY and CDR2 SMNVEV (reference sequence). The CDR3 sequence is 14 residues long. Written as DNA, the CDR3 is TGTGCCAGCAGTGCCAGGTCCCTCTTCTACGAGCAGTACTTC. Translating gives CASSARSLFYEQYF.

V and J are TRBV2 and TRBJ1-6; D uncertain. Germline V lookup: CDR1 SNHLY, CDR2 FYNNEI. V lost 6 bases, J lost 4 bases, and 4 bases lay in between. The CDR3 totals 12 residues. The CDR3 nucleotides are TGTGCCAGCAGACAGTATAATTCACCCCTCCACTTT. Protein sequence: CASRQYNSPLHF.

J is TRBJ2-1 and V is TRBV3-1 (or the pseudogene TRBV3-2), with D perhaps TRBD2 (6 bases). The length of the CDR3 is 14 residues. The germline V gene encodes CDR1 LGHDT and CDR2 YNNKEL (reference sequence). Trimming shortened V by 3 bases and J by 10 bases, and 16 bases separated the two germline ends. The CDR3 sequence: CASSHNGGKNEQFF. The DNA for the CDR3 is TGTGCCAGCAGCCACAATGGCGGGAAAAACGAGCAGTTCTTC.

This clone has only a few counts. This chain links TRBV6-2 or TRBV6-3 with TRBJ1-5, with a tentative D call TRBD1 (6 bases). CDR3 size: 16 residues. CDR1 and CDR2 from the germline V gene are MNHEY and SVGEGT. V lost 4 bases and J lost 0, with 13 bases in between. The CDR3 nucleotides are TGTGCCAGCAGTTCCTCCGGACAGCATAGCAATCAGCCCCAGCATTTT. Translated: CASSSSGQHSNQPQHF.

In nucleotides, the CDR3 is TGTGCCAGCAGCTTTTTGGACAGGGCTTCAGGGGAGCTGTTTTTT. It translates to CASSFLDRASGELFF. The gene calls are TRBV7-9 and TRBJ2-2; 8 bases align to TRBD1. CDR3 length: 15 residues. The J segment lost 8 bases and the V segment lost 3 bases, leaving 8 bases of the junction unmatched. The germline V gene encodes CDR1 SEHNR and CDR2 FQNEAQ (reference sequence).

This clone was counted ten times or more. The J gene is TRBJ1-5, the V gene TRBV19; 10 nucleotides line up with TRBD1. The V gene end was trimmed by 5 bases and the J gene end by 0 bases; junction bases not matched to a gene: 7. Per germline, CDR1 LNHDA and CDR2 SQIVND (reference sequence). There are 17 residues in the CDR3. The CDR3 reads CASSWGQGPFSNQPQHF. Here the CDR3 DNA reads TGTGCCAGTAGTTGGGGACAGGGGCCCTTTAGCAATCAGCCCCAGCATTTT.

A word on this clone: One end of the junction varies from germline; a read error may be responsible. This chain uses TRBV18 with TRBJ2-5; 7 bases align to TRBD1. The CDR3 runs 11 residues. The germline V gene has CDR1 KGHSH and CDR2 LQKENI. The CDR3 region is CASSPPGQLHF. The CDR3 bases are TGTGCCAGCTCACCACCGGGACAGCTCCACTTC.

The chain recombines TRBV9 with TRBJ2-3, with D uncertain. V shed 2 bases and J shed 4 bases, with 23 bases lying between them. The CDR3 is 18 residues long. CDR1 and CDR2 from the germline V gene are SGDLS and YYNGEE. CDR3 amino acids: CASSVSIQFFDSADTQYF. CDR3 nucleotides: TGTGCCAGCAGCGTCTCCATCCAGTTCTTCGATTCCGCAGATACGCAGTATTTT.

V usage is TRBV19 and J usage is TRBJ2-4; 8 bases are shared with TRBD2. With V trimmed by 6 bases and J by 8 bases, 6 bases remained unmatched. This CDR3 is 13 amino acids long. Per the germline V gene, CDR1 is LNHDA and CDR2 is SQIVND (reference sequence). Here the CDR3 reads CASSPPGRDIQYF. The CDR3, as DNA: TGTGCCAGTAGCCCGCCCGGGAGGGACATTCAGTACTTC.

For this clone: The junction departs from germline at one end; a sequencing error may be responsible. V usage is TRBV7-7 and J usage is TRBJ2-5, with 7 bases aligning to TRBD2. Germline CDR1 and CDR2: SSHAT and FNYEAQ (reference sequence). The CDR3 has 14 residues. CDR3 bases: TGTGCTAGCAGCTTAGCGGCGGGGGTAGAGACCCAGTACTTC. Amino acid sequence: CASSLAAGVETQYF.

This rearrangement joins TRBV5-1 to TRBJ2-7; possible D gene TRBD2, 5 bases. The length of the CDR3 is 12 residues. Trimming shortened V by 2 bases and J by 5 bases, and 8 bases separated the two germline ends. The germline CDR1 and CDR2 sequences are SGHRS and YFSETQ. The CDR3 protein is CASSFGGDEQYF. CDR3 nucleotides: TGCGCCAGCAGCTTTGGAGGAGACGAGCAGTACTTC.

This chain connects TRBV27 to TRBJ1-1; D not certain. V lost 5 bases to trimming and J lost 5 bases, with 12 bases between them. This CDR3 spans 13 amino acids. Germline V gene lookup returns CDR1 MNHEY and CDR2 SMNVEV (reference sequence). The CDR3 loop is CASSLAIRTEAFF. In nucleotides, the CDR3 is TGTGCCAGCAGTCTCGCAATCAGGACTGAAGCTTTCTTT.

In this sample, this clone turned up a few times. The J gene is TRBJ2-7, the V gene TRBV5-1, with TRBD1 as a possible D gene (6 bases). This CDR3 contains 13 residues. Germline loops: CDR1 SGHRS, CDR2 YFSETQ. The V gene lost 4 bases and the J gene lost 2 bases, with 10 bases spanning the gap. CDR3 residues: CASSKSGAYEQYF. The CDR3 bases are TGCGCCAGCAGCAAATCAGGGGCCTACGAGCAGTACTTC.

This chain's CDR3 is CSVEQGRTEAFF. The CDR3, as DNA: TGCAGCGTTGAGCAAGGGAGGACTGAAGCTTTCTTT. This rearrangement joins TRBV29-1 to TRBJ1-1; D not certain. Germline values: CDR1 SQVTM, CDR2 ANQGSEA. This CDR3 comprises 12 residues. V lost 3 bases and J 5 bases, leaving 10 bases between the germline ends.

This rearrangement joins TRBV19 to TRBJ2-3; possibly TRBD1 for D (5 bases). The V and J ends lost 7 bases and 0 bases respectively, with 11 bases between them. The CDR3 runs 14 residues. Germline-derived CDR1 and CDR2 are LNHDA and SQIVND (reference sequence). CDR3 loop: CASMATDSTDTQYF. The CDR3 DNA sequence: TGTGCCAGTATGGCGACAGATAGCACAGATACGCAGTATTTT.

The chain links TRBV25-1 to TRBJ2-1, with TRBD2 as a possible D gene (5 bases). The V gene lost 6 bases and the J gene lost 10 bases, with 13 bases spanning the gap. Germline-derived CDR1 and CDR2 are MGHDK and SYGVNS. CDR3 length: 12 amino acids. CDR3 nucleotides: TGTGCCAGCAGGCGACGGGAAAACGAGCAGTTCTTC. Translation: CASRRRENEQFF.